What follows are 19 T cell receptor beta chains derived from one specimen sequenced in a study of human thymus T cells. Measured with immunoSEQ multiplex PCR; TCRdb has only the in-frame clones, and not every one. This table holds about 46,000 clones, 95% found once. Sequenced input: blood. Every receptor here comes from a girl under three years old with a congenital heart defect but otherwise immunologically healthy.

The chain is built from TRBV5-1 and TRBJ2-3, with 7 bases identical to TRBD1. The CDR3 consists of 15 residues. Germline assignment: CDR1 SGHRS and CDR2 YFSETQ. V lost 2 bases, J lost 3 bases, and 6 bases stayed unmatched. This CDR3 reads CASSFIPTGTDTQYF. The CDR3, as DNA: TGCGCCAGCAGCTTTATCCCGACAGGGACAGATACGCAGTATTTT.

V usage is TRBV27 and J usage is TRBJ2-7; D is perhaps TRBD2 (5 bases). Trimming pared 0 bases from V and 6 bases from J, leaving 12 bases between. The CDR3 runs to 14 residues. CDR1 and CDR2 from the germline V gene are MNHEY and SMNVEV (reference sequence). CDR3 sequence reads: CASSLSGSAGEQYF. Written as DNA, the CDR3 is TGTGCCAGCAGTTTATCGGGGAGCGCAGGCGAGCAGTACTTC.

V and J are TRBV5-1 and TRBJ2-4, with 11 nucleotides matching TRBD1. Germline CDR1 reads SGHRS; CDR2 reads YFSETQ. The length of the CDR3 is 14 residues. Trimming cost V 5 bases and J 11 bases; bases outside gene matches: 9. The DNA of the CDR3 is TGCGCCAGCAGAAGCGCCGGGACAGGGGGTTTTCAGTACTTC. It codes for CASRSAGTGGFQYF.

The sample holds one count of this clone. The chain has TRBV10-3 and TRBJ2-7; D possibly matches TRBD1 or TRBD2 (5 bases each). Deletions cut 8 bases from V and 4 bases from J, with 24 bases between. Germline CDR1 reads ENHRY; CDR2 reads SYGVKD. The length of the CDR3 is 16 residues. The CDR3, as DNA: TGTGCCATCGGGACCCCCGGTTTGGCCCATTCATACGAGCAGTACTTC. Translating gives CAIGTPGLAHSYEQYF.

For this clone: One end of the junction does not line up with germline, which may come from a read error. The rearrangement links TRBV27 to TRBJ2-3; TRBD2 is a possible D gene (5 bases). The CDR3 spans 15 residues. The germline gives CDR1 MNHEY, CDR2 SMNVEV (reference sequence). CDR3 nucleotide sequence: TGTGCCAGCAGTCCCCCCCGGGATTCCCCAGACACGCAGTATTTT. Amino acid sequence: CASSPPRDSPDTQYF.

This clone has only a few counts. The genes are TRBV4-2 and TRBJ2-1; 9 bases match TRBD2. This CDR3 has 16 amino acids. The V gene end was trimmed by 3 bases and the J gene end by 4 bases; junction bases not matched to a gene: 7. Germline-derived CDR1 and CDR2 are LGHNA and YNFKEQ. The CDR3 region has the DNA TGTGCCAGCAGCCAGAAAGCGGGAGGCGAATACAATGAGCAGTTCTTC. Translation gives CASSQKAGGEYNEQFF.

Only one count was recorded for this clone. This chain uses TRBV11-3 with TRBJ2-1; 8 bases map to TRBD2. The CDR3 sequence is 12 residues long. Trimming took 5 bases from V and 9 from J; bases not matched to a gene: 3. Looked up from germline, CDR1 is SGHNT and CDR2 is YENEEA. The CDR3 protein is CASSRTSSEQFF. The CDR3 DNA follows: TGTGCCAGCAGCCGGACTAGCTCTGAGCAGTTCTTC.

The chain joins TRBV2 to TRBJ1-1; TRBD1 agrees at 7 bases. This CDR3 spans 13 amino acids. Trimming at V came to 6 bases and at J to 8 bases, leaving 9 bases not matched to a gene. CDR1 and CDR2 (germline): SNHLY, FYNNEI. This chain's CDR3 is CASRGKTGEEAFF. The DNA for the CDR3 is TGTGCCAGCAGAGGTAAAACAGGGGAAGAAGCTTTCTTT.

The V gene is TRBV28, the J gene TRBJ2-5, with TRBD2 matching over 11 bases. This CDR3 has 18 amino acids. Per the germline V gene, CDR1 is MDHEN and CDR2 is SYDVKM. V lost 5 bases to trimming and J lost 2 bases; unmatched junction nucleotides: 13. The CDR3 region is CASSLRLLRTSGQETQYF. DNA for the CDR3: TGTGCCAGCAGTCTTCGACTCCTCCGGACTAGCGGGCAAGAGACCCAGTACTTC.

The V call is TRBV27, the J call TRBJ2-7; 8 nucleotides line up with TRBD2. V shed 5 bases and J 2 bases; nucleotides not matched to a gene: 8. Germline V gives CDR1 MNHEY, CDR2 SMNVEV (reference sequence). The CDR3 sequence is 15 residues long. The DNA of the CDR3 is TGTGCCAGCAGTAGAGAGGCGGGGGGCCCCTACGAGCAGTACTTC. Its translation: CASSREAGGPYEQYF.

This chain connects TRBV28 to TRBJ2-3; D unclear. V lost 3 bases and J 2 bases, leaving 0 bases between the germline ends. The germline gives CDR1 MDHEN, CDR2 SYDVKM. CDR3 length equals 11 residues. CDR3 residues: CASSFTDTQYF. CDR3 sequence (DNA): TGTGCCAGCAGTTTCACAGATACGCAGTATTTT.

The rearrangement links TRBV19 to TRBJ1-2; 11 bases match TRBD1. The CDR3 runs 14 residues. Germline trimming cut 4 bases from V and 7 bases from J; bases unmatched to any gene: 5. CDR1 and CDR2 (germline): LNHDA, SQIVND (reference sequence). CDR3 DNA: TGTGCCAGTAGTACCCGGACAGGGGGCTTTGGCTACACCTTC. It is translated as CASSTRTGGFGYTF.

CDR3 loop: CASSPGLAAFNEQFF. CDR3 in DNA: TGTGCCAGCTCACCAGGACTAGCGGCTTTCAATGAGCAGTTCTTC. The rearrangement joins TRBV18 to TRBJ2-1, with TRBD2 identical over 10 bases. CDR1 and CDR2 (germline): KGHSH, LQKENI. This CDR3 is 15 amino acids long. The V and J ends lost 2 bases and 6 bases, in that order; junction bases with no gene match: 4.

The V call is TRBV28, the J call TRBJ1-5; weak D call: TRBD1 (5 bases). The V end lost 0 bases, the J end lost 4 bases, and 19 bases lay between the germline ends. This CDR3 contains 18 residues. The germline V gene has CDR1 MDHEN and CDR2 SYDVKM. CDR3 DNA: TGTGCCAGCAGTTTATGCTTGGAACGGCGGGAGGGGAATCAGCCCCAGCATTTT. Protein product: CASSLCLERREGNQPQHF.

The chain is built from TRBV5-5 and TRBJ2-3; 9 bases line up with TRBD2. The V and J ends lost 1 base and 10 bases, in that order; junction bases with no gene match: 13. CDR1 SGHKS and CDR2 YYEKEE come from the germline V gene (reference sequence). The CDR3 extends over 16 amino acids. The CDR3 DNA reads as TGTGCCAGCAGCTTGTGGTCCGGGGCGGGAGGGCTTCCGCAGTATTTT. Protein: CASSLWSGAGGLPQYF.

This sequence joins TRBV6-1 and TRBJ2-3, with D perhaps given as TRBD1 or TRBD2 (5 bases each). CDR3 length: 14 amino acids. With 6 bases removed from V and 1 base from J, the gap between germline ends came to 11 bases. Germline lookup yields CDR1 MNHNS and CDR2 SASEGT. The CDR3 reads CASRKGPGTDTQYF. The CDR3 bases are TGTGCCAGCAGAAAGGGACCCGGCACAGATACGCAGTATTTT.

The V gene is TRBV5-1, the J gene TRBJ2-7, with unresolved D. Germline CDR1 is SGHRS and CDR2 is YFSETQ. V was trimmed by 5 bases and J by 1 base, leaving 10 bases between them. This CDR3 has 13 residues. CDR3 nucleotides: TGCGCCAGCAGTATGCAACAGTCCTACGAGCAGTACTTC. It codes for CASSMQQSYEQYF. Full variable domain (missing parts from reference TRBV5-1 and TRBJ2-7): KAGVTQTPRYLIKTRGQQVTLSCSPISGHRSVSWYQQTPGQGLQFLFEYFSETQRNKGNFPGRFSGRQFSNSRSEMNVSTLELGDSALYLCASSMQQSYEQYFGPGTRLTVT.

This chain uses TRBV19 with TRBJ2-1; D unclear. With 4 bases removed from V and 8 bases from J, the gap between germline ends came to 12 bases. The CDR3 contains 13 residues. Germline values: CDR1 LNHDA, CDR2 SQIVND (reference sequence). The CDR3 DNA reads as TGTGCCAGTAGTACGTGGAAGGGTGATGAGCAGTTCTTC. Its translation: CASSTWKGDEQFF.

The chain combines TRBV21-1 with TRBJ2-2; the table's D call, TRBD1, was not checked against the DNA. TRBV21-1 is annotated as a pseudogene. The CDR3 loop spans 15 amino acids. CDR3 protein: CASSSWGRHTGELFF. CDR3 DNA sequence: TGTGCCAGCAGCTCTTGGGGGCGACACACCGGGGAGCTGTTTTTT.